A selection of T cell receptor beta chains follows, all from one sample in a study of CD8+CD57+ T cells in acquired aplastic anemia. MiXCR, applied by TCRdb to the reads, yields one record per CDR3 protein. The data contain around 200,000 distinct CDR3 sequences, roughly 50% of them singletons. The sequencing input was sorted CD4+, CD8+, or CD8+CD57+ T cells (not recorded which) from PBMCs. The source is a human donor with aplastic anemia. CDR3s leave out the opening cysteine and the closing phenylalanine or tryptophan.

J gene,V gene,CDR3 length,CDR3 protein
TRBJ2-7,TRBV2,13,ASSKNPGLYYEQY
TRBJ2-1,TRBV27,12,ASSLTARSYEQF
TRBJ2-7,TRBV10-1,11,ASRPDRSYEQY
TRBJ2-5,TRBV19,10,ASTDRGETQY
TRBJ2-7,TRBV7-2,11,ASSWGTSYEQY
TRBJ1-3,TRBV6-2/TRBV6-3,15,ASSYDFGGHVGNTIY
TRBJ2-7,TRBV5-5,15,ASSPLPRPGLVREQY
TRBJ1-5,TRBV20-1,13,SATQTGNSNQPQH
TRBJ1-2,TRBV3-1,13,ASSQGGRGWDGYT
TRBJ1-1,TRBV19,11,ASRTTLNTEAF
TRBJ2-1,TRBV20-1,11,SALLADYNEQF
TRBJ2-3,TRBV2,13,ASSVTSGGRDTQY
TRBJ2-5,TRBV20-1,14,SARDYSGVNQETQY
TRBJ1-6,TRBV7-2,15,ASSLGPGQGTSSPLH
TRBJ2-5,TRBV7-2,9,ASSLTTTQY
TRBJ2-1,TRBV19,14,ASSLGRDSPPNEQF
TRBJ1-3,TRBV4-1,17,ASSQGIINTGRTGNTIY
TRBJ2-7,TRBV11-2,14,ASSLGSGTSVNEQY
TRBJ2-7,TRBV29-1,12,SVRTSGGAYEQY
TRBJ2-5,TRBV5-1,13,ASSLGVQKQETQY
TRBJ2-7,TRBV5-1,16,ASSIGLGLGASGYEQY
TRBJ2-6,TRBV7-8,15,ASSSGSGGSGANVLT
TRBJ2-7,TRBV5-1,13,ASSLDGGGSYEQY
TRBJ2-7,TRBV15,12,ATSREDRGNEQY
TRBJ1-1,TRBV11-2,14,ASSQRQFFSNTEAF
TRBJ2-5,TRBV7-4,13,ASSFKTGSAETQY
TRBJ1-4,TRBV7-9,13,ASSFFTATNEKLF
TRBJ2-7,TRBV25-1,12,ASSALRDTYEQY
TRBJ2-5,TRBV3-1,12,ASSRTGQQETQY
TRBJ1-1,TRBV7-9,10,ASSLRETEAF
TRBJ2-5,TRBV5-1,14,ASSLGVAGITETQY